This T cell receptor (beta chain) was captured by sequencing in a study of shared clonotypes between healthy human individuals. Unsorted PBMC DNA was run through sequencing on ten immunoSEQ deep assay plates. Assay: immunoSEQ multiplex PCR; the TCRdb copy retains only in-frame clones and omits some. Of around 510,000 clones in the sample, around 80% were seen once. J gave up 9 bases and V 5 bases, and 8 bases lay outside the gene matches. The CDR3 is 14 amino acids. CDR1 and CDR2 from the germline V gene are MDHEN and SYDVKM. The clonotype originates from a middle-aged woman in good health. Some clones in this sample may be carry-over from other donors' samples. The chain uses TRBV28 and TRBJ2-1, with 9 bases identical to TRBD1. The sequenced material came from PBMCs. The CDR3 coding sequence is TGTGCCAGCAGTCCTCACAGGGGGCTAAGTGAGCAGTTCTTC. Its protein is CASSPHRGLSEQFF.